Sequencing of this TCR beta chain was carried out in a study of blood T cell repertoires in COVID-19. Study details: In each case, the material was cDNA or gDNA derived from T cells, B-cell-depleted T cells, or PBMCs.

This clone was seen more than once but under ten times. Only in-frame clones appear in the TCRdb table, and some are missing; sequencing was by immunoSEQ multiplex PCR. The data contain 35,000 to 50,000 clones, about four fifths of them singletons. The junction had 4 bases not matched to a gene; V was cut back by 5 bases and J by 5 bases. The CDR3 is 14 residues long. Germline loops: CDR1 SNHLY, CDR2 FYNNEI. Sample: peripheral blood. V gene TRBV2 combines with J gene TRBJ1-2, with 11 nucleotides matching TRBD1. The clonotype comes from a human donor with acute or convalescent COVID-19. The donor label of this sample is uncertain. CDR3 loop: CASSSRDRGYGYTF. The CDR3 region has the DNA TGTGCCAGCAGTTCCCGGGACAGGGGGTATGGCTACACCTTC. Supplemented by reference TRBV2 and TRBJ1-2, the full variable domain reads EPEVTQTPSHQVTQMGQEVILRCVPISNHLYFYWYRQILGQKVEFLVSFYNNEISEKSEIFDDQFSVERPDGSNFTLKIRSTKLEDSAMYFCASSSRDRGYGYTFGSGTRLTVV.